The 22 T cell receptor beta chains given below trace back to one sample, sequenced in a study of regulatory T cells in long-lasting Graves disease. The time point here: newly diagnosed GD, antithyroid drugs for less than 3 months. PBMC RNA was the source of the TCR library. Arm-PCR of CDR3 regions with iRepertoire HTBI primers generated TCR beta libraries. TCRdb analysed the multiplex PCR reads with MiXCR anew, one entry per CDR3 protein. The table lists about 470,000 distinct CDR3 sequences, roughly 17% of them singletons. These data also featured in a second study, about T cells in Graves' hyperthyroidism and ophthalmopathy.

Sequenced material: peripheral blood mononuclear cells (PBMCs), taken at new diagnosis, from a patient treated with antithyroid drugs. The receptors stem from a man in his forties with Graves disease.

The chain links TRBV20-1 to TRBJ2-7, with TRBD1 matching over 8 bases. Germline V CDR1 and CDR2: DFQATT, SNEGSKA (reference sequence). The CDR3 loop spans 14 amino acids. The trim removed 8 bases at V and 4 bases at J, leaving 13 bases unmatched. This CDR3 reads CSFHRGTGFYEQYF. The CDR3 region has the DNA TGCAGTTTCCACCGAGGGACAGGCTTTTACGAGCAGTACTTC.

In this sample, this clonotype turned up many times. This sequence joins TRBV29-1 and TRBJ2-7; TRBD1 or TRBD2 may be the D gene (5 bases each). CDR1 and CDR2 (germline): SQVTM, ANQGSEA. V lost 3 bases and J 3 bases, leaving 18 bases between the germline ends. This CDR3 is built from 15 residues. CDR3 bases: TGCAGCGTTGACGGAGCGGTTACAGGACGCTACGAGCAGTACTTC. It encodes CSVDGAVTGRYEQYF.

V usage is TRBV19 and J usage is TRBJ1-5; 7 positions agree with TRBD1. The CDR3 consists of 15 residues. Trimming removed 6 bases from V and 5 bases from J; junction bases left unmatched: 10. Germline lookup yields CDR1 LNHDA and CDR2 SQIVND (reference sequence). The chain's CDR3 is CASSKQGQRDQPQHF. The CDR3 DNA is TGTGCCAGTAGCAAACAGGGGCAGCGAGATCAGCCCCAGCATTTT.

There are many counts of this clonotype. This chain connects TRBV2 to TRBJ2-7, with 9 bases aligning to TRBD2. Trimming at V came to 4 bases and at J to 1 base, leaving 8 bases not matched to a gene. The CDR3 covers 16 residues. Germline V CDR1 and CDR2: SNHLY, FYNNEI. DNA of the CDR3: TGTGCCAGCAGTGCCCCGGGCGGGAGGGGGTCCTACGAGCAGTACTTC. Amino acids: CASSAPGGRGSYEQYF.

This clonotype has more than one count but fewer than ten. This chain connects TRBV29-1 to TRBJ2-3, with 10 bases fitting TRBD2. J lost 5 bases, V lost 6 bases, and 11 bases had no gene match. The V gene's germline CDR1 is SQVTM and CDR2 ANQGSEA. The CDR3 length is 15 residues. CDR3 in DNA: TGCAGCGTCCTGCCCCGAGCGGGAGGGAGAGATACGCAGTATTTT. It yields the protein CSVLPRAGGRDTQYF.

This clonotype was seen ten or more times. CDR3 amino acids: CSAIAEPSTDTQYF. The CDR3 DNA sequence: TGCAGTGCTATAGCTGAACCTAGCACAGATACGCAGTATTTT. The chain employs TRBV20-1 and TRBJ2-3; D not resolved. CDR1 DFQATT and CDR2 SNEGSKA come from the germline V gene (reference sequence). Deletions cut 4 bases from V and 0 bases from J, with 11 bases between. The CDR3 totals 14 residues.

This clonotype has at least ten counts. The CDR3 protein is CSATMSNGNTIYF. The CDR3 coding sequence is TGCAGTGCCACGATGAGTAATGGAAACACCATATATTTT. The chain joins TRBV20-1 to TRBJ1-3; D remains unclear. The germline V gene has CDR1 DFQATT and CDR2 SNEGSKA (reference sequence). V shed 6 bases and J shed 3 bases, with 12 bases lying between them. The CDR3 covers 13 residues.

This clonotype was counted ten times or more. J is TRBJ2-3 and V is TRBV6-1, with TRBD1 matching over 7 bases. The germline CDR1 and CDR2 sequences are MNHNS and SASEGT. The CDR3 totals 13 residues. The junction had 7 bases not matched to a gene; V was cut back by 10 bases and J by 3 bases. The CDR3 DNA sequence: TGTGCCACCTATGGACAGGTTACAGATACGCAGTATTTT. Its protein is CATYGQVTDTQYF.

This clonotype occurred a few times. The V call is TRBV10-3, the J call TRBJ2-7, with a weak D call TRBD2 (5 bases). CDR1 is ENHRY and CDR2 is SYGVKD in the germline V gene. This CDR3 comprises 15 residues. Trimming cost V 3 bases and J 7 bases, with 19 bases left between them. CDR3 DNA sequence: TGTGCCATCAGTGACAAGGAGAGTAGCGTTGGGGAGCAGTACTTC. Translated: CAISDKESSVGEQYF.

The sample holds many counts of this clonotype. The chain has TRBV7-6 and TRBJ2-1; possibly TRBD2 for D (5 bases). Germline values: CDR1 SGHVS, CDR2 FNYEAQ. V dropped 6 bases and J dropped 9 bases, with 15 bases sitting between them. CDR3 length: 13 amino acids. The CDR3 bases are TGTGCCAGCAGACGATTGGGCCGGGGTGAGCAGTTCTTC. This translates into CASRRLGRGEQFF.

The CDR3 sequence: CASSDRVYSYEQYF. The CDR3 DNA sequence: TGTGCCAGCAGCGATCGCGTATACTCCTACGAGCAGTACTTC. The chain uses TRBV7-2 and TRBJ2-7; D is undetermined. Per germline, CDR1 SGHTA and CDR2 FQGNSA. V lost 5 bases to trimming and J lost 0 bases, with 11 bases between them. The CDR3 consists of 14 residues.

The chain carries TRBV29-1 and TRBJ1-2; D perhaps matches TRBD1 (5 bases). This CDR3 has 13 amino acids. Looked up from germline, CDR1 is SQVTM and CDR2 is ANQGSEA. Trimming cost V 4 bases and J 4 bases, with 13 bases left between them. CDR3 in amino acids: CSVVLGGGYGYTF. The CDR3 DNA is TGCAGCGTTGTTTTGGGGGGGGGCTATGGCTACACCTTC.

The sample holds many counts of this clonotype. The V call is TRBV6-1, the J call TRBJ1-1, with TRBD1 as a possible D gene (5 bases). This CDR3 comprises 15 residues. Trimming cost V 2 bases and J 5 bases, with 15 bases left between them. From germline, CDR1 is MNHNS and CDR2 SASEGT. In DNA form, the CDR3 reads TGTGCCAGCAGTGAAATCGGGGCATGGGGAACTGAAGCTTTCTTT. Encoded protein: CASSEIGAWGTEAFF.

The chain carries TRBV14 and TRBJ2-1; 13 nucleotides line up with TRBD2. Germline V gene data show CDR1 as SGHDN and CDR2 as FVKESK. This CDR3 spans 15 amino acids. Trimming cost V 5 bases and J 10 bases; bases outside gene matches: 8. CDR3 protein: CASSSQGLAGDEQFF. Here the CDR3 DNA reads TGTGCCAGCAGCTCACAAGGACTAGCGGGAGACGAGCAGTTCTTC.

The genes are TRBV4-1 and TRBJ1-4; TRBD1 might be the D (5 bases). Germline lookup yields CDR1 MGHRA and CDR2 YSYEKL. V dropped 3 bases and J dropped 6 bases, with 20 bases sitting between them. This CDR3 spans 17 amino acids. The CDR3, as DNA: TGCGCCAGCAGCCACCCCCTATTGGTGGGGCTGTATGAAAAACTGTTTTTT. Translated, it gives CASSHPLLVGLYEKLFF.

This clonotype was detected many times. This chain links TRBV12-3 or TRBV12-4 with TRBJ1-2; D is undetermined. Trimming shortened V by 5 bases and J by 4 bases, and 8 bases separated the two germline ends. This CDR3 spans 12 amino acids. CDR3 coding DNA: TGTGCCAGCAGTGGACGCAGCTATGGCTACACCTTC. This sequence encodes CASSGRSYGYTF.

This clonotype was counted at least ten times. The V gene is TRBV20-1, the J gene TRBJ2-3; D not resolved. The germline V gene encodes CDR1 DFQATT and CDR2 SNEGSKA (reference sequence). Between the trimmed V and J ends, which lost 3 bases and 4 bases, there was a span of 11 bases. CDR3 length equals 13 residues. The chain's CDR3 is CSASAELADTQYF. CDR3 in DNA: TGCAGTGCTAGTGCGGAGTTAGCAGATACGCAGTATTTT.

Many counts were recorded for this clonotype. The CDR3 is CASRQTGRSYYGYTF. DNA for the CDR3: TGTGCCAGCAGACAGACAGGGAGGAGCTACTATGGCTACACCTTC. The chain has TRBV28 and TRBJ1-2, with TRBD1 matching 7 bases. Germline CDR1 and CDR2: MDHEN and SYDVKM. The CDR3 has 15 residues. The ends lost 6 bases at V and 3 bases at J; junction bases unmatched: 10.

The sample holds many counts of this clonotype. This sequence joins TRBV5-6 and TRBJ2-7; 12 bases fit TRBD1. CDR1 and CDR2 from the germline V gene are SGHDT and YYEEEE. The CDR3 runs to 14 residues. The ends lost 5 bases at V and 6 bases at J; junction bases unmatched: 6. CDR3 in DNA: TGTGCCAGCAGTTATGGGACAGGGGGCTCCGAGCAGTACTTC. Translated, it gives CASSYGTGGSEQYF.

The chain employs TRBV27 and TRBJ2-5; 7 nucleotides match TRBD2. TRBJ2-1 explains the end of the DNA better; the J call may be wrong. Germline lookup yields CDR1 MNHEY and CDR2 SMNVEV (reference sequence). CDR3 size: 15 residues. CDR3: CASSPRTRRDNEQFF. The CDR3 region has the DNA TGTGCCAGCAGTCCACGGACTAGACGGGACAATGAGCAGTTCTTC.

This clonotype was counted a few times. The gene calls are TRBV29-1 and TRBJ2-5; either TRBD1 or TRBD2 may fit D (5 bases each). The CDR3 is 15 residues long. The germline V gene has CDR1 SQVTM and CDR2 ANQGSEA. V was cut by 0 bases and J by 1 base, with 12 bases left in between. Written as DNA, the CDR3 is TGCAGCGTTGAAGAGGGACGGACCTTCCAAGAGACCCAGTACTTC. Its protein product is CSVEEGRTFQETQYF.

There are many counts of this clonotype. The chain has TRBV18 and TRBJ2-5, with 7 bases identical to TRBD2. Germline CDR1 and CDR2: KGHSH and LQKENI. Trimming removed 5 bases from V and 1 base from J; junction bases left unmatched: 4. This CDR3 contains 14 residues. CDR3 sequence: CASSASSGQETQYF. The CDR3 DNA reads as TGTGCCAGCTCAGCGTCTAGCGGCCAAGAGACCCAGTACTTC.